Given below is one TCR beta chain in context. The antigen is not known. The data were taken from a study of shared clonotypes between healthy human individuals. Study results and limitations: Investigators expected sequencing depth to affect clonotype sharing among donors.

The data were produced by immunoSEQ multiplex PCR, yet TCRdb's version contains in-frame clones alone and is incomplete. The profile shows roughly 1,600,000 clones, around 98.5% of them singletons. The CDR3 sequence is 15 residues long. V was clipped by 4 bases and J by 4 bases, with 16 bases between them. CDR1 is MGHRA and CDR2 is YSYEKL in the germline V gene. Input material: naive CD4+ T cells sorted from blood. Stated subset: CD45RA+ positively selected. This receptor was obtained from a young man in good health. J is TRBJ1-1 and V is TRBV4-1; TRBD1 is a possible D gene (5 bases). CDR3 loop: CASSPIRGWSTEAFF. The CDR3 DNA is TGCGCCAGCAGCCCCATTAGGGGTTGGAGCACTGAAGCTTTCTTT.